The sequence of this TCR beta chain was determined in a study of blood T cell repertoires in COVID-19 (dated by TCRdb to about 2020). Study-wide context: The collaborator samples originated in the United States, Italy and Spain and spanned the acute and convalescent phases of COVID-19. A freely available public database, intended as a resource for researchers studying the immune response to SARS-CoV-2, is where the repertoires were released. Subjects who had been exposed to COVID-19, were actively infected with it, or had recovered from it provided the deeply sampled blood TCRbeta repertoires that made up the dataset. Where available, HLA class I and class II types were obtained from metadata supplied by the sample provider rather than from assay-based typing. Samples were obtained from the ongoing ImmuneRACE study (first 160 participants) and from 1,254 subjects provided by 6 global collaborators. The sample metadata nearly always contained a de-identified subject ID, COVID-19 status, age in years and sex. The material from the prospective study consisted of cDNA or gDNA derived from T cells, B-cell-depleted T cells, or PBMCs. What the authors observed across the whole study: The quantity of clinical and demographic metadata differed by source and by participant and was supplied without curation.

The immunoSEQ Assay, a bias-controlled multiplex PCR, was used to amplify TCRbeta CDR3 regions from genomic DNA. The published analysis was carried out like this. The number of nucleated cells in each sample was estimated by amplification of reference gene primers within the assay. Sequence reads were collapsed and filtered to measure the absolute abundance of every unique TCRbeta CDR3 rearrangement. For each sample, productive Simpson clonality was calculated as the square root of Simpson's diversity index over productive rearrangements. The immuneACCESS repertoire file appears here via TCRdb, limited to in-frame rearrangements. These files lack a portion of the clones; in checked studies, under half of the deficit traces to unresolved V genes, and the cause of the others is not known. V and J calls and clone size are copied from that table; D and trimming were computed from the DNA. For this sample there are hundreds of thousands of clones; around 90% appear just once. The ten biggest clones cover about 5.5% of the sample.

This clone was counted once. This receptor's antigen is unknown. No quality values exist for individual bases; no much larger clone is one base distant. Participants in the prospective study were aged about 18 to 95 years, lived in 24 United States geographic areas, and enrolled through a virtual design. Cohort assignment in the prospective study relied on participant-reported clinical history from a screening survey and a study questionnaire. Recovered participants in ImmuneRACE Cohort 3 were defined as having two consecutive negative NP/OP PCR tests, clearance from a healthcare professional, or resolution of symptoms. Mobile phlebotomists in the prospective study collected whole blood, serum and a nasopharyngeal or oropharyngeal swab from every participant. Over a roughly 2-month period, participants in the prospective study had the option of providing additional blood draws and questionnaires. Prospective study blood samples were shipped either frozen or at room temperature before DNA extraction.

Sample: PBMCs or T cells enriched from blood (not recorded which). The source is a woman aged 35 to 49 who had recovered from COVID-19.

The base sequence is TGTGCCAGCAGCTGGGGCGGACCGGGACAGAATTCACCCCTCCACTTT. Its protein is CASSWGGPGQNSPLHF. The V gene is TRBV25-1 and the J gene is TRBJ1-6; 7 nucleotides in the junction match TRBD1. After removal of 6 bases from V and 7 bases from J, the junction retains 12 bases not matched to a gene. The germline V gene yields MGHDK for CDR1 and SYGVNS for CDR2. From the cysteine through the phenylalanine, the CDR3 covers 16 amino acids. The sequence is cut down to CDR3 DNA, 48 bases in frame from base 1.